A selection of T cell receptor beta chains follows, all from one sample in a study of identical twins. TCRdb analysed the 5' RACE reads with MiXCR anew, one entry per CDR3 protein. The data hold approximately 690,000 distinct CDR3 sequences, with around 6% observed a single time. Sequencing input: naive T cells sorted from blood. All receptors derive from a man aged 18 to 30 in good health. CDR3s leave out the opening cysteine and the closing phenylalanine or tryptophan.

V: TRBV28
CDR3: ASSTLRGEEFRNEQF

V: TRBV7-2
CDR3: ASSLAQKNTEAF

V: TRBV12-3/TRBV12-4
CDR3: ASSSPPTGPYEQY

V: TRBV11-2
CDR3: ASSPTGTASDTQY

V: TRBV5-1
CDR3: ASSLTTTSGTLSYNEQF

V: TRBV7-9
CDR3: ASRRSGQGRTDTQY

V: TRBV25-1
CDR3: ASASPERDSYNEQF

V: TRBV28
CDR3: ASIRVRDNSNQPQH

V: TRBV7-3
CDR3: ASSPSLAGRNEQF

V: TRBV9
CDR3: ASSVGQDNEKLF

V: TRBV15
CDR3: ATSYRTSGSWSYEQY

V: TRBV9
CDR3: ASSVGGAGGDTQY

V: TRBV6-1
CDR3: ASSDTHTGTYEQY

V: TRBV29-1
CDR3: SVEALGSSYEQY

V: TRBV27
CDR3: ASSRGTSGTYNEQF

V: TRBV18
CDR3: ASSQDSDNQPQH

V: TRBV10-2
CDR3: ASSDRDYEQY

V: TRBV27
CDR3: ASSSSTSSYEQY

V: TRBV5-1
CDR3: ASSLSTDTQY

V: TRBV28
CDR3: ASRPRTVATNEKLF

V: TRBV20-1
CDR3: SAPGGGAYNEQF

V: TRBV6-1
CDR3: ASIPTLRAYNEQF

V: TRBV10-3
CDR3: AISDRDAPPGNTIY

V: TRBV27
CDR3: ASSLVGHILPDRGYT

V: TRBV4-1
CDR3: ASSQDQGFAEQF

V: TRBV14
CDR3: ASSRWDRSSGANVLT

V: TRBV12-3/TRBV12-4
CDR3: ASSRAGGYNSPLH

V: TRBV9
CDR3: ASSVEGGIETQY

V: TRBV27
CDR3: ASSQLAAHHSTDTQY

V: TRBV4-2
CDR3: ASSQDGAGEETQY

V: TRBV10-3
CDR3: AIKGTLMNTEAF

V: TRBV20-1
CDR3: SARGGYQETQY

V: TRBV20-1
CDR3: SANQGPPYEQY

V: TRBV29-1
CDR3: SVDFVGLTDTQY

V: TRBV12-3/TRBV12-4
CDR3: ASSLHGDRVNTIY

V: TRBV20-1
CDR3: SAPIPRTSGIYISDEQF

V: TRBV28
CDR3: ASSSLVWNEQF

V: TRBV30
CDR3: AWSVPQIEQF

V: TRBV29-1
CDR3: SVHLVAGYNEQY

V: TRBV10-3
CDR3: AISRQDSNQPQH

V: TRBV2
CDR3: APGGLNGETQY

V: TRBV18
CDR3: ASSPVTGSMNYGYT